These 14 T cell receptor beta chains were sequenced from one sample in a study of human T cells and chemical hapten exposure. This sample's time point: patch test 1, 2 weeks after DPC sensitization. The treatment here: therapeutic diphenylcyclopropenone sensitization with weekly scalp DPC. From the RACE reads, TCRdb called clonotypes with MiXCR, one entry per CDR3 protein. The sample shows some 400,000 distinct CDR3 sequences, nearly 5% of them seen only once. This material consisted of whole blood, taken in connection with sensitization to the hapten diphenylcyclopropenone (DPC). The receptor source for this set is a woman aged 50 to 60 with alopecia areata. Some clones in this sample may be carry-over from other donors' samples.

This clonotype was picked up many times. V is TRBV20-1 and J is TRBJ2-2; D not resolved. In germline, CDR1 is DFQATT, CDR2 SNEGSKA (reference sequence). The CDR3 contains 16 residues. Trimming removed 0 bases from V and 0 bases from J, with 11 bases in between. The CDR3 spells CSARDRKKTNTGELFF. Here the CDR3 DNA reads TGCAGTGCTAGAGATCGTAAGAAGACGAACACCGGGGAGCTGTTTTTT.

At least ten counts were recorded for this clonotype. This chain uses TRBV6-5 with TRBJ2-3, with D possibly matching TRBD2 (7 bases). Trimming pared 4 bases from V and 5 bases from J, leaving 19 bases between. CDR1 and CDR2 (germline): MNHEY, SVGAGI. The CDR3 has 16 residues. The CDR3 region is CASSSNPRGGKDTQYF. CDR3 DNA: TGTGCCAGCAGTTCTAACCCAAGGGGGGGCAAAGATACGCAGTATTTT.

This rearrangement joins TRBV20-1 to TRBJ2-7, with a tentative D call TRBD2 (6 bases). V lost 4 bases and J 2 bases, leaving 15 bases between the germline ends. This CDR3 is built from 14 residues. Per germline, CDR1 DFQATT and CDR2 SNEGSKA (reference sequence). DNA for the CDR3: TGCAGTGCTATACACCGGGACTTCCCCTACGAGCAGTACTTC. Translation gives CSAIHRDFPYEQYF.

This clonotype has only a few counts. V gene TRBV12-3 or TRBV12-4 combines with J gene TRBJ1-2; maybe TRBD1 (5 bases). V lost 5 bases, J lost 5 bases, and 18 bases lay in between. This CDR3 contains 15 residues. In nucleotides, the CDR3 is TGTGCCAGCAGTCCCGCGGACACCGCCACGTATGGCTACACCTTC. This encodes CASSPADTATYGYTF.

For this clonotype: A clone one base away is much larger, so this may be a read error. The genes are TRBV29-1 and TRBJ2-7, with TRBD1 identical over 8 bases. Germline V gene data show CDR1 as SQVTM and CDR2 as ANQGSEA. This CDR3 region has 14 residues. V dropped 3 bases and J dropped 6; count of bases not matched to a gene: 10. The CDR3 loop reads CSVEGQTGGFEQYF. The CDR3 DNA sequence: TGCAGCGTTGAGGGGCAAACAGGGGGGTTCGAGCAGTACTTC.

This clonotype was detected ten times or more. The chain recombines TRBV19 with TRBJ2-1, with 9 bases aligning to TRBD2. CDR1 is LNHDA, CDR2 SQIVND, per germline (reference sequence). There are 13 residues in the CDR3. Trimming at V came to 11 bases and at J to 2 bases, leaving 4 bases not matched to a gene. CDR3 sequence reads: CALSGGPYNEQFF. In DNA form, the CDR3 reads TGTGCCCTTAGCGGGGGTCCCTACAATGAGCAGTTCTTC. The variable domain in full, with the rest retrieved from reference TRBV19 and TRBJ2-1, is DGGITQSPKYLFRKEGQNVTLSCEQNLNHDAMYWYRQDPGQGLRLIYYSQIVNDFQKGDIAEGYSVSREKKESFPLTVTSAQKNPTAFYLCALSGGPYNEQFFGPGTRLTVL.

As for this clonotype: Germline is not matched at one junction end, which may reflect a read error. This rearrangement joins TRBV10-3 to TRBJ1-2, with D unclear. The germline CDR1 and CDR2 sequences are ENHRY and SYGVKD. The CDR3 loop spans 14 amino acids. As DNA, the CDR3 is TGTGACATCAGTGCGGGGAGAGGAGACTATGGCTACACCTTC. Protein: CDISAGRGDYGYTF.

This chain connects TRBV29-1 to TRBJ1-2; no clear D gene. CDR1 and CDR2 (germline): SQVTM, ANQGSEA. CDR3 size: 10 residues. V dropped 1 base and J dropped 9 bases, with 6 bases sitting between them. CDR3 residues: CSVEVRSYTF. DNA for the CDR3: TGCAGCGTTGAAGTACGTAGCTACACCTTC.

This clonotype was seen many times. The chain employs TRBV9 and TRBJ2-2; D ambiguous. V was shortened by 0 bases and J by 6 bases, with 9 bases between the two germline ends. The germline CDR1 and CDR2 sequences are SGDLS and YYNGEE. This CDR3 is built from 14 residues. The CDR3 spells CASSVEMGAGELFF. CDR3 in DNA: TGTGCCAGCAGCGTAGAGATGGGCGCCGGGGAGCTGTTTTTT.

This clonotype was detected many times. The CDR3 DNA reads as TGTGCCAGCAGTTTGGCCGGTAGCAATCAGCCCCAGCATTTT. This sequence encodes CASSLAGSNQPQHF. The chain links TRBV12-3 or TRBV12-4 to TRBJ1-5; no clear D gene. The CDR3 covers 14 residues. V lost 3 bases, J lost 0 bases, and 6 bases lay in between.

The chain couples TRBV13 to TRBJ2-7, with a weak D call TRBD1 (6 bases). V dropped 3 bases and J dropped 7 bases, with 13 bases sitting between them. The CDR3 extends over 13 amino acids. Germline V lookup: CDR1 PRHDT, CDR2 FYEKMQ (reference sequence). CDR3 residues: CASSFPRGGEQYF. CDR3 nucleotides: TGTGCCAGCAGCTTCCCCAGGGGCGGGGAGCAGTACTTC. Filled out from reference TRBV13 and TRBJ2-7, the complete variable domain reads AAGVIQSPRHLIKEKRETATLKCYPIPRHDTVYWYQQGPGQDPQFLISFYEKMQSDKGSIPDRFSAQQFSDYHSELNMSSLELGDSALYFCASSFPRGGEQYFGPGTRLTVT.

As to this clonotype: Just one base apart from a much larger clone, this may be a read error. This chain joins TRBV30 and TRBJ1-1, with a tentative D call TRBD1 (5 bases). This CDR3 has 13 amino acids. Trimming cost V 2 bases and J 3 bases, with 10 bases left between them. Germline values: CDR1 GTSNPN, CDR2 SVGIG (reference sequence). This CDR3 reads CAWSRGTYTEAFF. The CDR3 DNA is TGTGCCTGGAGTCGGGGCACATACACTGAAGCTTTCTTT.

Only a few counts were recorded for this clonotype. The chain couples TRBV12-3 or TRBV12-4 to TRBJ2-1; 11 nucleotides line up with TRBD2. The CDR3 loop spans 15 amino acids. V lost 3 bases to trimming and J lost 7 bases; unmatched junction nucleotides: 5. CDR3 coding DNA: TGTGCCAGCAGTTTTAGCGGGAGGGCCGTAAATGAGCAGTTCTTC. Residues: CASSFSGRAVNEQFF.

This chain links TRBV28 with TRBJ2-3; weak D call: TRBD2 (6 bases). V lost 7 bases, J lost 1 base, and 21 bases lay in between. This CDR3 is built from 17 residues. Germline CDR1 MDHEN, CDR2 SYDVKM. CDR3 nucleotides: TGTGCCAGCACCCCTCTTGGGGTAGCGGATGGCACAGATACGCAGTATTTT. As protein: CASTPLGVADGTDTQYF.